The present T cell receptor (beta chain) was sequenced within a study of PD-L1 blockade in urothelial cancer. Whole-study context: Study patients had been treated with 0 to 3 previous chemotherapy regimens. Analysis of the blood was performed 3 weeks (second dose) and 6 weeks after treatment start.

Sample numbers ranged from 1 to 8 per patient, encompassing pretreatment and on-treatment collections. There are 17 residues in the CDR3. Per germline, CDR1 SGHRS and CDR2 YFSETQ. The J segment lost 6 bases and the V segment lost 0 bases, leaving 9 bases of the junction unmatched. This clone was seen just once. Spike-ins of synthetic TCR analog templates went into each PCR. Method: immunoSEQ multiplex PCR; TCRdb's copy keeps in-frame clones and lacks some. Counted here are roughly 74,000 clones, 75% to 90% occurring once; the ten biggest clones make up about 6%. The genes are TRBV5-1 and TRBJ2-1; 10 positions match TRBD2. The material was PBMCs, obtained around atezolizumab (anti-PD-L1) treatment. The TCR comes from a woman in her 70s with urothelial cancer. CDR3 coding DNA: TGCGCCAGCAGCTTGGTGGTAGCGGGGGGCTCCATCAATGAGCAGTTCTTC. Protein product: CASSLVVAGGSINEQFF.